The rows below give T cell receptor beta chains drawn from one sample of a study of monozygotic twins with inflammatory bowel disease. TCRdb reprocessed the 5' RACE reads; each CDR3 protein has one entry and no DNA is given. The ten top clones account for roughly 2.3%, within a sample of around 450,000 distinct CDR3 sequences. The sequencing sample was made of blood. The receptors stem from a human donor with ulcerative colitis or Crohn's disease, or a healthy co-twin of an affected twin (not recorded which). Both conserved end residues are part of each CDR3.

TRBV29-1	TRBJ2-5	CSVWTSGGETQYF
TRBV25-1	TRBJ1-2	CASSSAGGGGYTF
TRBV5-1	TRBJ2-7	CASSRTSGSREQYF
TRBV27	TRBJ1-5	CASSRDRGLQPQHF
TRBV7-9	TRBJ2-1	CASMEASSYNEQFF
TRBV6-2/TRBV6-3	TRBJ2-5	CASFERGEETQYF
TRBV20-1	TRBJ2-3	CSARAQERGYTDTQYF
TRBV28	TRBJ1-6	CASSSPRGFRTPLHF
TRBV3-1	TRBJ2-1	CASSHPSRGYNEQFF
TRBV25-1	TRBJ2-5	CASSIRDRNQETQYF
TRBV30	TRBJ1-2	CAWNFRQDSGYTF
TRBV27	TRBJ1-2	CASWDSILGYTF
TRBV30	TRBJ2-2	CAWSVKLAGTYTGELFF
TRBV5-1	TRBJ2-1	CASSRIAGEAYNEQFF
TRBV10-3	TRBJ1-5	CAIGGDFVHQPQHF
TRBV18	TRBJ2-1	CASSPGLAEINEQFF
TRBV29-1	TRBJ1-1	CSVEGLDMDNTEAFF
TRBV29-1	TRBJ2-2	CSVEGTSNTGELFF
TRBV28	TRBJ2-5	CASSLPLQGSLAETQYF
TRBV28	TRBJ2-7	CASSLTGTGTPYEQYF
TRBV20-1	TRBJ2-1	CSARDPGGGSYNEQFF
TRBV7-9	TRBJ2-5	CASSQVPSWETQYF
TRBV20-1	TRBJ2-3	CSAPRSWGRERDTQYF
TRBV6-2/TRBV6-3	TRBJ2-1	CASIPEPGTIGGEQFF
TRBV11-1	TRBJ2-6	CASSLGAGLPSSGANVLTF
TRBV27	TRBJ1-5	CAKKTQPTGEQYQPQHF
TRBV15	TRBJ2-5	CATSAGVAAMYQETQYF
TRBV5-1	TRBJ2-1	CASLDREDNEQFF
TRBV5-1	TRBJ2-6	CASSLHDIAGANVLTF
TRBV29-1	TRBJ1-2	CSVADSHGYTF
TRBV3-1	TRBJ2-3	CASSQDLSGGGRDTQYF
TRBV11-2	TRBJ2-7	CASSSSGYPYEQYF